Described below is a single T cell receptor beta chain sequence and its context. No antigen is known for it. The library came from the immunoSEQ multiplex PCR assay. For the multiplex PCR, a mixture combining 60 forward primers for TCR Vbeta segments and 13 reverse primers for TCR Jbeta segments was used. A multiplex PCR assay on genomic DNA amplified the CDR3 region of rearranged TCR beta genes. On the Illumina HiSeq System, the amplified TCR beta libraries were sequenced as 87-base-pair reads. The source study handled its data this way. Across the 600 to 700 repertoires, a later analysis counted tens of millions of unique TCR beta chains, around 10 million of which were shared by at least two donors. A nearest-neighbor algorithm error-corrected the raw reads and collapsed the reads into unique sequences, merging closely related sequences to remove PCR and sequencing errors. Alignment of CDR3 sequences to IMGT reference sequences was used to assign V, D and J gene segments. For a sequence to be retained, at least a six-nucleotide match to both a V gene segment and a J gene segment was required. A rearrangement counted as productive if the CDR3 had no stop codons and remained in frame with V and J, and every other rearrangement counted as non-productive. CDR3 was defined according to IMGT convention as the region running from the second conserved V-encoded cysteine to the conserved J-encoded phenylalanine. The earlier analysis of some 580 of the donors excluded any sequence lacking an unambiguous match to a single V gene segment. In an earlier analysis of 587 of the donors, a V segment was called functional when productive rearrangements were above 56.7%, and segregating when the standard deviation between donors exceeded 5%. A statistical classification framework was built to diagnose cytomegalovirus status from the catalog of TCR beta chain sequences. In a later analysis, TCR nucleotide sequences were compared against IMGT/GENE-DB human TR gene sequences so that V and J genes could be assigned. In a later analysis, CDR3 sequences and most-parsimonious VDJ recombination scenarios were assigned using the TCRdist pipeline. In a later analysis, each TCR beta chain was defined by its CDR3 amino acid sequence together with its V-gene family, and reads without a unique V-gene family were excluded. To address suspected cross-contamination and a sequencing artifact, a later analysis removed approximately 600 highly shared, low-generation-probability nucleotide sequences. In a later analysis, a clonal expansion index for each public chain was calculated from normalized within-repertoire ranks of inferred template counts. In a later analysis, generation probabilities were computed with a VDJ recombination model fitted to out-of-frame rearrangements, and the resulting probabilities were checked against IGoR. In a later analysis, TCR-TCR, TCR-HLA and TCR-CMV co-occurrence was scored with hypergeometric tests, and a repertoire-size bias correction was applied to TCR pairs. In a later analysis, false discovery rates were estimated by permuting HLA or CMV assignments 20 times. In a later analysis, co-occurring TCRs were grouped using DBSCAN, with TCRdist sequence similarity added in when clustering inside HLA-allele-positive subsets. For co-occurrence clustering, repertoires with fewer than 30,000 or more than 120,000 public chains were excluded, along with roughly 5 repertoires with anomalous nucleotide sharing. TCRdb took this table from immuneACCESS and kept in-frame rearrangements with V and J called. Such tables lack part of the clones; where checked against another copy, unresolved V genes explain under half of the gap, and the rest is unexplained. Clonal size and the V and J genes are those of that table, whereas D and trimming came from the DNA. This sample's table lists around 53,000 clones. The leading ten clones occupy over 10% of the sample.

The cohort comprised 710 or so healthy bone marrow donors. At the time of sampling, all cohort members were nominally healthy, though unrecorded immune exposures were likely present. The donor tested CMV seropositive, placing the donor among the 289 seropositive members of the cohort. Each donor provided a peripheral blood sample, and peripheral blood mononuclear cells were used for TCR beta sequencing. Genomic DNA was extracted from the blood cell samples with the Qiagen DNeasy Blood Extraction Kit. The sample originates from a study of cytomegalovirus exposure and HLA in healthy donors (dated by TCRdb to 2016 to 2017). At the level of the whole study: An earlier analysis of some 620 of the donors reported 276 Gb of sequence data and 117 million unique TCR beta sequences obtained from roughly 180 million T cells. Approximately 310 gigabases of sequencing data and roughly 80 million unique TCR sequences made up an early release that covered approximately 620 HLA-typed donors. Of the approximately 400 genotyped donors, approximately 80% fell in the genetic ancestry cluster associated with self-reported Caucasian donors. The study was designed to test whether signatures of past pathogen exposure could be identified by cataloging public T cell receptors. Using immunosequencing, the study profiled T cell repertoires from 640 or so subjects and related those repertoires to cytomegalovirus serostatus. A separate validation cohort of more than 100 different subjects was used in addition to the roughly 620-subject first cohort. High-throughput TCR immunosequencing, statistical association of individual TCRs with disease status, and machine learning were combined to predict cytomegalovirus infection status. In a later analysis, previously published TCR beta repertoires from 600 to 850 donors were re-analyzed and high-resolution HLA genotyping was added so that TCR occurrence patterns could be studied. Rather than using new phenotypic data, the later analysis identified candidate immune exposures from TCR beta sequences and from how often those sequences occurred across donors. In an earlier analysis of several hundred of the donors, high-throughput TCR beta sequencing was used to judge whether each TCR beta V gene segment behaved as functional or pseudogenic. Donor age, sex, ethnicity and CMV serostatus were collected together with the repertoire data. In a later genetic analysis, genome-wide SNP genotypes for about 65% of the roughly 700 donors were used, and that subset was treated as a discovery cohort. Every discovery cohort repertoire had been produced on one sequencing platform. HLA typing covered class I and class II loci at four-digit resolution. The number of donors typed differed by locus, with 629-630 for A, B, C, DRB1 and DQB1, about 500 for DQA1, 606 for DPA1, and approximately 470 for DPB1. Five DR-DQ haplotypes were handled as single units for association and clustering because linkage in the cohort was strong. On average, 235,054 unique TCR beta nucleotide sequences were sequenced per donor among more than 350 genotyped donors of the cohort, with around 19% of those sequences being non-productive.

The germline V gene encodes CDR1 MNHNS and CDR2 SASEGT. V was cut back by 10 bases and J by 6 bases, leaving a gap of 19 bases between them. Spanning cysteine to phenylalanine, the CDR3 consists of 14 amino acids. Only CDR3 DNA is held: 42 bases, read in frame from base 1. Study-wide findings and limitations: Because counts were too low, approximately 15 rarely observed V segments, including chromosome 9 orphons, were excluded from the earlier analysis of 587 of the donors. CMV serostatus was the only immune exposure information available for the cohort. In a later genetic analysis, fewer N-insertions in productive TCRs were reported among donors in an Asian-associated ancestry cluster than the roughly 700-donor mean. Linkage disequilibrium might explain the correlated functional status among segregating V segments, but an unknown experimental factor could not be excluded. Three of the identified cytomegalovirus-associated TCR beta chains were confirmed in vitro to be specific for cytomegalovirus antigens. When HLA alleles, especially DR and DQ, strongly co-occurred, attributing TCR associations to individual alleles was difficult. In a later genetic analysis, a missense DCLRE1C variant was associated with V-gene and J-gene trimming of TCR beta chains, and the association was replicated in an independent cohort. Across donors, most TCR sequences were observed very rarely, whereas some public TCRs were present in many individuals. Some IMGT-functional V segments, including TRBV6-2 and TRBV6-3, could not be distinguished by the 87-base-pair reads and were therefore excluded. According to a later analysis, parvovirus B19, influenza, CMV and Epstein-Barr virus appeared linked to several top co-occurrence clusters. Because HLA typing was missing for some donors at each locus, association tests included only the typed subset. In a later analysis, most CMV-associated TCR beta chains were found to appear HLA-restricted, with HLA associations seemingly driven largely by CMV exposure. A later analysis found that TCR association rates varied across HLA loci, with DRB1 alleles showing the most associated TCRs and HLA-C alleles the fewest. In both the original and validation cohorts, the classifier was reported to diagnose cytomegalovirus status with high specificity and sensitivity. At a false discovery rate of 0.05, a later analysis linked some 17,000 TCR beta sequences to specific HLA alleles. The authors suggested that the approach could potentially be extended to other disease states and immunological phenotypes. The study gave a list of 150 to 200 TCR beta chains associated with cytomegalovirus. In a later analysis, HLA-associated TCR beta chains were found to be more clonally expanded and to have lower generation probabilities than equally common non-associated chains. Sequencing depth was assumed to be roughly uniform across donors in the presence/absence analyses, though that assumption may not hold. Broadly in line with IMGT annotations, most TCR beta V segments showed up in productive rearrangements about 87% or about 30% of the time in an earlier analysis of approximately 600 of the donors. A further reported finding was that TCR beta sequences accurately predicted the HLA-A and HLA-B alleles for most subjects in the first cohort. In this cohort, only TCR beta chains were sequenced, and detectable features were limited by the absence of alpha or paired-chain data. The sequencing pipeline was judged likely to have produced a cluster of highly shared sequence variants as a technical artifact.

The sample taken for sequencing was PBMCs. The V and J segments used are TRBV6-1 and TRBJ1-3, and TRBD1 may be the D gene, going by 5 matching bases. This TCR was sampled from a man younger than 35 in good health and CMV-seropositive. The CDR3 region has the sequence CATLWGEASNTIYF. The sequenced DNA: TGTGCCACCCTATGGGGGGAGGCGTCAAACACCATATATTTT.